This T cell receptor beta chain was recorded in a study of blood T cells in healthy people across ages. Study observations and caveats: Older age coincided with a roughly linear decline in TCR beta diversity per million T cells. There were more naive CD4+ cells and higher diversity in long-lived donors than in aged donors.

In regard to this clonotype: No antigen is known for it.

The CDR3 is 15 amino acids. Per the germline V gene, CDR1 is SGHRS and CDR2 is YFSETQ. V lost 5 bases, J lost 4 bases, and 19 bases lay in between. Alongside a J-beta primer mix, a sample-barcoded 5' primer served in a second PCR lasting about 6 to 11 cycles. MiXCR, run by TCRdb on the 5' RACE reads, gives a single entry per CDR3 protein. The table includes about 1.8 million distinct CDR3 sequences, about 49% detected once. The clonotype comes from a middle-aged woman in good health. The chain carries TRBV5-1 and TRBJ2-7; possibly TRBD2 for D (5 bases). Sequencing used blood. The CDR3 here is CASREGTATVYEQYF. The CDR3 nucleotides read TGCGCCAGCAGAGAGGGAACGGCGACCGTGTACGAGCAGTACTTC.